Described below is a single T cell receptor beta chain sequence and its context. These data originate in a study of blood T cell repertoires in COVID-19. Assay: immunoSEQ multiplex PCR; the TCRdb copy retains only in-frame clones and omits some. The data contain about 83,000 clones, around nine tenths of them singletons. The CDR3 length is 14 residues. With 6 bases clipped from V and 6 bases from J, the junction kept 3 bases outside the gene matches. Germline CDR1 reads KGHSH; CDR2 reads LQKENI. The V and J genes are TRBV18 and TRBJ1-6, with 9 bases lining up with TRBD1. The sequenced sample consisted of peripheral blood. This TCR was recovered from a man at least 80 years old with active or convalescent COVID-19. The CDR3 nucleotides read TGTGCCAGCTCTCGGGACAGGGCTAATTCACCCCTCCACTTT. Its protein is CASSRDRANSPLHF. Full variable domain (remainder filled in from reference TRBV18 and TRBJ1-6): NAGVMQNPRHLVRRRGQEARLRCSPMKGHSHVYWYRQLPEEGLKFMVYLQKENIIDESGMPKERFSAEFPKEGPSILRIQQVVRGDSAAYFCASSRDRANSPLHFGNGTRLTVT.